This passage covers 11 T cell receptor beta chains from one sample sequenced in a study of human T cells and chemical hapten exposure. Time point given: patch test 1, 2 weeks after DPC sensitization. Treatment here: therapeutic diphenylcyclopropenone sensitization with weekly scalp DPC. Each CDR3 protein is one row after TCRdb ran MiXCR on the RACE reads. In the table there are approximately 350,000 distinct CDR3 sequences, around 7% of which are singletons. The sequencing here drew on whole blood, taken in connection with sensitization to the hapten diphenylcyclopropenone (DPC). The receptors were sampled from a woman between 18 and 29 years old with alopecia areata. Some clones in this sample may be carry-over from other donors' samples.

This chain connects TRBV14 to TRBJ1-6; unclear D gene. Germline CDR1 SGHDN, CDR2 FVKESK. This CDR3 is built from 14 residues. The V gene lost 2 bases and the J gene lost 14 bases, with 16 bases spanning the gap. The CDR3 here is CASSQRRFNNALHF. The CDR3, as DNA: TGTGCCAGCAGCCAACGGCGGTTCAACAACGCCCTCCACTTT.

The J gene is TRBJ2-3, the V gene TRBV6-2 or TRBV6-3, with a possible D match to TRBD2 (6 bases). The CDR3 has 17 amino acids. CDR1 is MNHEY, CDR2 SVGEGT, per germline. V lost 4 bases, J lost 1 base, and 18 bases lay in between. CDR3 loop: CASSLVPWRDRTDTQYF. As DNA, the CDR3 is TGTGCCAGCAGTTTAGTCCCTTGGCGGGACCGCACAGATACGCAGTATTTT.

This clonotype came up a few times. The rearrangement uses TRBV6-1 and TRBJ2-3; D may correspond to TRBD1 or TRBD2 (5 bases each). The ends were cut back, 11 bases at V and 2 bases at J, with 17 bases in the middle. The germline CDR1 and CDR2 sequences are MNHNS and SASEGT. There are 14 residues in the CDR3. CDR3 DNA sequence: TGTGCCGGACAAGGGACCCACTACACAGATACGCAGTATTTT. Translated: CAGQGTHYTDTQYF.

On this clonotype: Its ends do not fully match the called genes, so a read error is possible. The CDR3 bases are TGTCCCAGCAGTTTGTCGGGGGCTTATAGCAATCAGCCCCAGCATTTT. This translates into CPSSLSGAYSNQPQHF. This chain links TRBV27 with TRBJ1-5, with D perhaps TRBD1 (6 bases). Germline V CDR1 and CDR2: MNHEY, SMNVEV (reference sequence). The CDR3 contains 16 residues.

The chain joins TRBV20-1 to TRBJ2-7; TRBD1 matches at 8 bases. The CDR3 has 13 residues. CDR1 is DFQATT, CDR2 SNEGSKA, per germline (reference sequence). V was clipped by 6 bases and J by 5 bases; unmatched bases: 9. The CDR3 nucleotides are TGCAGTGCCCATAAGGACAGGGAGGACGAGCAGTACTTC. Translated, it gives CSAHKDREDEQYF.

This chain joins TRBV12-3 or TRBV12-4 and TRBJ2-7; D might be TRBD1 or TRBD2, each matching 6 bases. V lost 3 bases and J lost 7, with 16 bases in between. The CDR3 contains 14 residues. Here the CDR3 reads CASSLGGDIGEQYF. The CDR3 DNA reads TGTGCCAGCAGTTTGGGCGGGGACATAGGGGAGCAGTACTTC.

The chain combines TRBV20-1 with TRBJ1-6, with D maybe TRBD1 (5 bases). Germline assignment: CDR1 DFQATT and CDR2 SNEGSKA (reference sequence). This CDR3 has 17 amino acids. Trimming cost V 3 bases and J 0 bases, with 15 bases left between them. Here the CDR3 DNA reads TGCAGTGCTAGCGACAGCCTGAGGAGCTCCTATAATTCACCCCTCCACTTT. Protein: CSASDSLRSSYNSPLHF.

This clonotype has only a few counts. V gene TRBV9 combines with J gene TRBJ2-5; D may correspond to TRBD1 or TRBD2 (6 bases each). Per the germline V gene, CDR1 is SGDLS and CDR2 is YYNGEE. The CDR3 sequence is 16 residues long. V was shortened by 4 bases and J by 4 bases, with 20 bases between the two germline ends. The CDR3 loop reads CASSTDTGAFGETQYF. The CDR3 DNA follows: TGTGCCAGCAGCACAGACACGGGGGCATTTGGAGAGACCCAGTACTTC.

This clonotype was detected many times. The genes are TRBV9 and TRBJ2-6, with a possible D match to TRBD1 (5 bases). V lost 4 bases, J lost 4 bases, and 12 bases lay in between. The V gene's germline CDR1 is SGDLS and CDR2 YYNGEE. This CDR3 region has 15 residues. CDR3: CASSPRVSGANVLTF. DNA for the CDR3: TGTGCCAGCAGCCCCAGGGTTTCGGGGGCCAACGTCCTGACTTTC. Together with reference TRBV9 and TRBJ2-6, the CDR3 gives the full variable domain: DSGVTQTPKHLITATGQRVTLRCSPRSGDLSVYWYQQSLDQGLQFLIQYYNGEERAKGNILERFSAQQFPDLHSELNLSSLELGDSALYFCASSPRVSGANVLTFGAGSRLTVL.

This clonotype occurred many times. V usage is TRBV6-5 and J usage is TRBJ2-3; TRBD2 matches at 14 bases. Germline V gene lookup returns CDR1 MNHEY and CDR2 SVGAGI. V shed 4 bases, J shed 1 base, and the junction held 7 bases outside the gene matches. CDR3 length equals 18 residues. CDR3 DNA: TGTGCCAGCAGTTTATCCGGGACTAGCGGGGGTCGCACAGATACGCAGTATTTT. Translated: CASSLSGTSGGRTDTQYF.

The gene calls are TRBV7-9 and TRBJ2-7, with D possibly called TRBD1 or TRBD2 (7 bases each). Trimming removed 5 bases at V and 10 bases at J, with 21 bases between. From germline, CDR1 is SEHNR and CDR2 FQNEAQ (reference sequence). This CDR3 has 14 residues. Written as DNA, the CDR3 is TGTGCCAGCAGCCCTACCGGGGGGACAGCCGATCAGTACTTC. This codes for CASSPTGGTADQYF.